The 26 T cell receptor beta chains presented below share a single source sample, sequenced in a study of cytomegalovirus exposure and HLA in healthy donors. It was with 60 Vbeta and 13 Jbeta primers that the PCR ran. Data came from immunoSEQ multiplex PCR; TCRdb stores just in-frame clones and leaves some out. The table records 140,000 to 150,000 clones, over 8% of them present only once. Sequencing was done on a sample of PBMCs. These receptors all come from a male donor in good health and CMV-seronegative.

This clone occurred a few times. The chain couples TRBV19 to TRBJ1-5; D remains unclear. This CDR3 comprises 14 residues. Germline CDR1 reads LNHDA; CDR2 reads SQIVND (reference sequence). With 3 bases removed from V and 4 bases from J, the gap between germline ends came to 10 bases. The CDR3 loop is CASSMGGPNQPQHF. In DNA form, the CDR3 reads TGTGCCAGTAGTATGGGAGGACCAAATCAGCCCCAGCATTTT.

The sample holds a few counts of this clone. The chain uses TRBV6-6 and TRBJ2-7; TRBD1 might be the D (6 bases). V lost 0 bases to trimming and J lost 7 bases, with 16 bases between them. CDR1 and CDR2 (germline): MNHNY, SVGAGI (reference sequence). CDR3 length: 15 residues. The CDR3 nucleotides read TGTGCCAGCAGTTACTCGAGTTCAGGGGTGGGGGAGCAGTACTTC. Translation gives CASSYSSSGVGEQYF.

The CDR3 sequence: CASSLYAGPTLNTEAFF. The DNA for the CDR3 is TGTGCCAGCAGTTTATATGCAGGGCCTACCCTGAACACTGAAGCTTTCTTT. The chain links TRBV28 to TRBJ1-1; a weak D match, TRBD1 (5 bases). Trimming left V 1 base short and J 0 bases short, with 15 bases between. The CDR3 has 17 residues. Germline V gives CDR1 MDHEN, CDR2 SYDVKM.

The chain couples TRBV19 to TRBJ1-2; the D is unclear. Trimming took off 6 bases at V and 1 base at J, with 9 bases between the two ends. CDR3 size: 13 residues. The germline V gene encodes CDR1 LNHDA and CDR2 SQIVND (reference sequence). CDR3 sequence (DNA): TGTGCCAGTAGCTATTCTGATAACTATGGCTACACCTTC. It encodes CASSYSDNYGYTF.

The chain carries TRBV28 and TRBJ2-7; D unclear. This CDR3 comprises 13 residues. The ends were cut back, 8 bases at V and 0 bases at J, with 11 bases in the middle. CDR1 and CDR2 from the germline V gene are MDHEN and SYDVKM. This chain's CDR3 is CASRTVSSYEQYF. Written as DNA, the CDR3 is TGTGCCAGCCGTACAGTTTCCTCCTACGAGCAGTACTTC. The full variable domain, with the rest looked up from reference TRBV28 and TRBJ2-7, is DVKVTQSSRYLVKRTGEKVFLECVQDMDHENMFWYRQDPGLGLRLIYFSYDVKMKEKGDIPEGYSVSREKKERFSLILESASTNQTSMYLCASRTVSSYEQYFGPGTRLTVT.

A few counts support this clone. This chain uses TRBV2 with TRBJ2-7; 8 nucleotides agree with TRBD1. Per the germline V gene, CDR1 is SNHLY and CDR2 is FYNNEI. The CDR3 runs 12 residues. Trimming removed 4 bases from V and 9 bases from J; junction bases left unmatched: 5. The CDR3 DNA sequence: TGTGCCAGCAGTGGACAGGGGATCGGGCAGTACTTC. This codes for CASSGQGIGQYF.

This clone has just a few counts. Other DNA sequences of this sample code for an identical CDR3. This rearrangement joins TRBV7-3 to TRBJ2-5, with 13 bases fitting TRBD2. V was pared by 5 bases and J by 3 bases, with 3 bases of the junction left unmatched. Germline-derived CDR1 and CDR2 are SGHTA and FQGTGA. CDR3 length equals 15 residues. The CDR3 region is CASSLGLAGEETQYF. The CDR3 DNA sequence: TGTGCCAGCAGCCTAGGACTAGCGGGAGAAGAGACCCAGTACTTC.

This clone has more than one count but fewer than ten. The genes are TRBV10-3 and TRBJ2-7, with 7 bases lining up with TRBD1. Trimming removed 5 bases from V and 5 bases from J; junction bases left unmatched: 6. CDR1 and CDR2 from the germline V gene are ENHRY and SYGVKD. The CDR3 length is 13 residues. The CDR3 nucleotides read TGTGCCATCAGTCCCAGGGGGAGCGACGAGCAGTACTTC. Translating it yields CAISPRGSDEQYF.

The V call is TRBV9, the J call TRBJ2-3; weak D call: TRBD1 (5 bases). Trimming took off 3 bases at V and 7 bases at J, with 15 bases between the two ends. The CDR3 runs to 14 residues. The germline CDR1 and CDR2 sequences are SGDLS and YYNGEE. The CDR3 DNA is TGTGCCAGCAGCGCCCCAGGGCTAGGATATACGCAGTATTTT. Amino acids: CASSAPGLGYTQYF.

The rearrangement joins TRBV12-2 to TRBJ1-5; TRBD1 reflects the table's D call only, with no check against the DNA. TRBV12-2 is a pseudogene. This CDR3 is 17 amino acids long. Here the CDR3 reads CASRPLGGGQVNQPQHF. Written as DNA, the CDR3 is TGTGCAAGTCGCCCTTTGGGGGGGGGACAGGTCAATCAGCCCCAGCATTTT.

This clone was counted a few times. CDR3 loop: CASSLGQGRRTQYF. The CDR3 nucleotides read TGTGCCAGCAGTTTAGGCCAGGGGAGACGTACGCAGTATTTT. V usage is TRBV28 and J usage is TRBJ2-3, with D possibly TRBD1 on 6 matching bases. The CDR3 is made up of 14 amino acids. V dropped 2 bases and J dropped 8 bases, with 14 bases sitting between them. The germline gives CDR1 MDHEN, CDR2 SYDVKM.

This chain joins TRBV27 and TRBJ1-2; tentatively, D is TRBD1 (5 bases). The V end lost 1 base, the J end lost 6 bases, and 12 bases lay between the germline ends. The CDR3 loop spans 14 amino acids. Germline loops: CDR1 MNHEY, CDR2 SMNVEV (reference sequence). CDR3 amino acids: CASSLWGDADGYTF. In DNA, the CDR3 is TGTGCCAGCAGTTTATGGGGGGATGCCGATGGCTACACCTTC.

This sequence joins TRBV18 and TRBJ2-2; no clear D. Germline V CDR1 and CDR2: KGHSH, LQKENI. V was pared by 0 bases and J by 5 bases, with 13 bases between. The CDR3 consists of 16 residues. The CDR3 coding sequence is TGTGCCAGCTCACCACCGGATGGCCTAGTGACCGGGGAGCTGTTTTTT. Translation: CASSPPDGLVTGELFF.

This sequence joins TRBV28 and TRBJ2-7, with 8 bases aligning to TRBD2. Germline loops: CDR1 MDHEN, CDR2 SYDVKM. V was clipped by 2 bases and J by 5 bases; unmatched bases: 8. The CDR3 totals 15 residues. The CDR3 DNA reads as TGTGCCAGCAGTTTAGCGGGACTAGATATGGACGAGCAGTACTTC. It codes for CASSLAGLDMDEQYF.

This clone turned up a few times. The gene calls are TRBV4-2 and TRBJ2-3, with a possible D match to TRBD2 (5 bases). The CDR3 is 18 amino acids. The germline V and J ends were trimmed by 0 bases and 0 bases, with 16 bases remaining between them. The germline V gene encodes CDR1 LGHNA and CDR2 YNFKEQ. The DNA of the CDR3 is TGTGCCAGCAGCCAAGATATGGGAATAGCGTCTAGCACAGATACGCAGTATTTT. This codes for CASSQDMGIASSTDTQYF.

V usage is TRBV7-9 and J usage is TRBJ1-2; weak D call: TRBD1 (6 bases). CDR3 length equals 17 residues. V lost 3 bases to trimming and J lost 5 bases, with 22 bases between them. The V gene's germline CDR1 is SEHNR and CDR2 FQNEAQ (reference sequence). CDR3 residues: CASSLGLAGTKPYGYTF. CDR3 nucleotide sequence: TGTGCCAGCAGCTTGGGGCTAGCCGGGACAAAACCATATGGCTACACCTTC.

This clone turned up a few times. The rearrangement links TRBV7-9 to TRBJ2-7; 9 bases match TRBD2. This CDR3 is 15 amino acids long. Germline V gene data show CDR1 as SEHNR and CDR2 as FQNEAQ (reference sequence). After removal of 5 bases from V and 2 bases from J, the junction contained 7 bases not matched to a gene. The CDR3 DNA follows: TGTGCCAGCAGCCCGGGGGGACTAGCTGCCTACGAGCAGTACTTC. Its protein is CASSPGGLAAYEQYF.

This clone was seen a handful of times. J is TRBJ2-1 and V is TRBV4-1, with 14 bases fitting TRBD2. Germline V CDR1 and CDR2: MGHRA, YSYEKL. With V trimmed by 4 bases and J by 10 bases, 6 bases remained unmatched. This CDR3 region has 15 residues. The CDR3 DNA reads TGCGCCAGCAGCCTGCGGACTAGCGGGAGGAACGAGCAGTTCTTC. It yields the protein CASSLRTSGRNEQFF.

The rearrangement links TRBV4-3 to TRBJ2-1; TRBD2 matches at 9 bases. CDR1 is LGHNA and CDR2 is YSLEER in the germline V gene. V lost 3 bases, J lost 2 bases, and 11 bases stayed unmatched. This CDR3 spans 18 amino acids. The chain's CDR3 is CASSHTTSGGGAYNEQFF. CDR3 DNA: TGCGCCAGCAGCCACACGACTAGCGGAGGGGGGGCCTACAATGAGCAGTTCTTC.

This clone was seen a few times. The chain uses TRBV4-3 and TRBJ2-3; 9 bases are a match to TRBD2. There are 18 residues in the CDR3. Germline CDR1 and CDR2: LGHNA and YSLEER. Trimming removed 1 base from V and 10 bases from J; junction bases left unmatched: 18. The CDR3 nucleotides are TGCGCCAGCAGCCAAGGCCCGGGAGTGGCGGGAGGGCCTCTTTCGCAGTATTTT. As protein: CASSQGPGVAGGPLSQYF.

This clone has just a few counts. The rearrangement joins TRBV5-1 to TRBJ2-1; D uncertain. The V end lost 4 bases, the J end lost 0 bases, and 11 bases lay between the germline ends. This CDR3 has 15 amino acids. CDR1 is SGHRS and CDR2 is YFSETQ in the germline V gene. The CDR3 is CASSPSQFSYNEQFF. The CDR3 DNA sequence: TGCGCCAGCAGCCCTTCACAGTTCTCCTACAATGAGCAGTTCTTC.

This clone was detected a few times. The chain employs TRBV27 and TRBJ2-5; 7 positions agree with TRBD2. Germline V CDR1 and CDR2: MNHEY, SMNVEV (reference sequence). Trimming cost V 1 base and J 2 bases; bases outside gene matches: 7. This CDR3 contains 16 residues. The CDR3 protein is CASSLFASGLQETQYF. DNA for the CDR3: TGTGCCAGCAGTTTATTCGCTAGCGGTCTACAAGAGACCCAGTACTTC.

This clone was recorded a few times. In DNA form, the CDR3 reads TGCAGCGTTGTCAAGCCAACAGGGGAAGGCTACACCTTC. Translating gives CSVVKPTGEGYTF. The gene calls are TRBV29-1 and TRBJ1-2; 7 positions match TRBD1. The ends lost 4 bases at V and 8 bases at J; junction bases unmatched: 10. The CDR3 length is 13 residues. The germline CDR1 and CDR2 sequences are SQVTM and ANQGSEA.

This clone has only a few counts. This chain uses TRBV5-1 with TRBJ1-2; D unresolved. V gave up 1 base and J gave up 5 bases, with 12 bases separating them. From germline, CDR1 is SGHRS and CDR2 YFSETQ. This CDR3 has 14 residues. The CDR3, as DNA: TGCGCCAGCAGCTTGTCTGGGTGGACTTATGGCTACACCTTC. As protein: CASSLSGWTYGYTF. Supplemented by reference TRBV5-1 and TRBJ1-2, the full variable domain reads KAGVTQTPRYLIKTRGQQVTLSCSPISGHRSVSWYQQTPGQGLQFLFEYFSETQRNKGNFPGRFSGRQFSNSRSEMNVSTLELGDSALYLCASSLSGWTYGYTFGSGTRLTVV.

Here the CDR3 reads CASSHAGTSDTYEQYF. The CDR3 DNA reads TGTGCCAGCAGCCATGCCGGGACTAGCGATACTTACGAGCAGTACTTC. This chain links TRBV7-9 with TRBJ2-7; the match to TRBD2 covers 10 bases. The CDR3 runs 16 residues. Trimming took 5 bases from V and 4 from J; bases not matched to a gene: 11. The germline V gene encodes CDR1 SEHNR and CDR2 FQNEAQ (reference sequence).

The chain recombines TRBV28 with TRBJ1-5; perhaps TRBD1 as D (5 bases). Germline loops: CDR1 MDHEN, CDR2 SYDVKM. Deletions cut 1 base from V and 0 bases from J, with 7 bases between. This CDR3 is built from 15 residues. In DNA, the CDR3 is TGTGCCAGCAGTTTATCAGGGTATAGCAATCAGCCCCAGCATTTT. This encodes CASSLSGYSNQPQHF.